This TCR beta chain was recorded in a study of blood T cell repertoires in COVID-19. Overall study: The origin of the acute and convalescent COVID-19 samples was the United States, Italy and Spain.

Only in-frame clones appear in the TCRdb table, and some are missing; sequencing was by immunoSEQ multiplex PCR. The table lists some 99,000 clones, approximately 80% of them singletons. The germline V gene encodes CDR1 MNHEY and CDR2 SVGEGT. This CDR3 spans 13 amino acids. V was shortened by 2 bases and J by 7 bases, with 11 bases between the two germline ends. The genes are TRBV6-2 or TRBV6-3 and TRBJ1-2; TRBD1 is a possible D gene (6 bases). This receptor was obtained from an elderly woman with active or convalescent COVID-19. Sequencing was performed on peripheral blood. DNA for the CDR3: TGTGCCAGCAGTTACAACAAGGGGGTTGGCTACACCTTC. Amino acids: CASSYNKGVGYTF.